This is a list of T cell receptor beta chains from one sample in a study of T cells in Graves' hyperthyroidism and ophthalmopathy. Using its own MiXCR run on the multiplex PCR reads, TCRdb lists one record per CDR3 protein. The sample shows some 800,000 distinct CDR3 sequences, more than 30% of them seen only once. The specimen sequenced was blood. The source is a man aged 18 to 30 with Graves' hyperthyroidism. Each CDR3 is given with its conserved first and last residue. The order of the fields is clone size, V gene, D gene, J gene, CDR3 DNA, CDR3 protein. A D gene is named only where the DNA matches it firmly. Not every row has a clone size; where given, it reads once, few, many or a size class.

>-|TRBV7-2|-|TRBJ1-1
TGTGCCAGCAACTCGGACGGCTCTGAAGCTTTCTTT
CASNSDGSEAFF
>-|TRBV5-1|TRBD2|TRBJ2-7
TGCGCCAGCAGACCGGGACTAGCCAGCTCCTACGAGCAGTACTTC
CASRPGLASSYEQYF
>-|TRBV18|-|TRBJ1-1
TGTGCCAGCTCAGGGGGGGGACCTGAAGCTTTCTTT
CASSGGGPEAFF
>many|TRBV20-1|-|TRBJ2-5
TGCAGTGCTACCCTCGGTAGCGGCCAAGAGACCCAGTACTTC
CSATLGSGQETQYF
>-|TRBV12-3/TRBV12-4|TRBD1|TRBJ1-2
TGTGCCAGCAGTATTATCGGGACAGGACCGTATGGCTACACCTTC
CASSIIGTGPYGYTF
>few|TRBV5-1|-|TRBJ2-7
TGCGCCAGCAGCCTGATGGTTGGTGAACCCTACGAGCAGTACTTC
CASSLMVGEPYEQYF
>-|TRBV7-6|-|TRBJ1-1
TGTGCCAGCAGCCAAGAGTTCCGTGGGAACACTGAAGCTTTCTTT
CASSQEFRGNTEAFF
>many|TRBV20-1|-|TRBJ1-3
TGCAGTGCCGGCATCCCTGGAAACACCATATATTTT
CSAGIPGNTIYF
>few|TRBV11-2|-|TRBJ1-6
TGTGCCAGCAGCTTAGCACACAGACTAAATTCACCCCTCCACTTT
CASSLAHRLNSPLHF
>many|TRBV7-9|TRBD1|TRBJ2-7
TGTGCCAGCAGCTGGGAAACCGGGACAGTCGTTTACGAGCAGTACTTC
CASSWETGTVVYEQYF
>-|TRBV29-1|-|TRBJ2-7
TGCAGCCTCGGGGTTTACTCCTACGAGCAGTACTTC
CSLGVYSYEQYF
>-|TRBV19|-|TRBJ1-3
TGTGCCAGTAGTATAACAGGTAGTGCTGGAAACACCATATATTTT
CASSITGSAGNTIYF
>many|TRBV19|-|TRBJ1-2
TGTGCCAGTAGTATCCTTCCTGGGGTCAACTATGGCTACACCTTC
CASSILPGVNYGYTF
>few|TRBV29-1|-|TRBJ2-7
TGCAGCGTTGAAGATCATGGAGAATCCTACGAGCAGTACTTC
CSVEDHGESYEQYF
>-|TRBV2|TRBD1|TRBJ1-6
TGTGCCAGCATCCCACTGGACAGGGTCGGAGAGTCACCCCTCCACTTT
CASIPLDRVGESPLHF
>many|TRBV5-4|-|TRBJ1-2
TGTGCCAGCAGCTTGGGAGGGTTCTATGGCTACACCTTC
CASSLGGFYGYTF
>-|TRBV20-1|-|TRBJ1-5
TGCAGTGCTAGAGGCGGGGACCCTGCGGAACCCCAGCATTTT
CSARGGDPAEPQHF
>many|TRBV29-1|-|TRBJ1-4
TGCAGCGCCTTGACGTCGGGGGGTGAAAAACTGTTTTTT
CSALTSGGEKLFF
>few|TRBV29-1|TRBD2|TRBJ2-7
TGCAGCGTTGAAATTCTGGGACTAGCGGGAGGATACGAGCAGTACTTC
CSVEILGLAGGYEQYF
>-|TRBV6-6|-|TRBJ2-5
TGTGCCAGCAGGCTGACTGGCTACCAAGAGACCCAGTACTTC
CASRLTGYQETQYF
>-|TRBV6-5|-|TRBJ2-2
TGTGCCAGCAGTTTATTGCGGCAACGAATCACCGGGGAGCTGTTTTTT
CASSLLRQRITGELFF
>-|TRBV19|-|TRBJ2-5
TGTGCCAGCTCACGTACAGGGATGGAAGAGACCCAGTACTTC
CASSRTGMEETQYF
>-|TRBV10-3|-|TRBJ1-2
TGTGCCATCAGTGATACGGGGTATGGCTACACCTTC
CAISDTGYGYTF
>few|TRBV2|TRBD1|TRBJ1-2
TGTGCCAGCAGTGAAGGCCCAGGGGGAGGCTATGGCTACACCTTC
CASSEGPGGGYGYTF
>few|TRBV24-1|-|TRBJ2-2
TGTGCCACCAGTGATTTGGGACTACGACAGGGAACCGGGGAGCTGTTTTTT
CATSDLGLRQGTGELFF
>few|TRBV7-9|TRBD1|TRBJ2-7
TGTGCCAGCAGCTTGACCCGGGACAGATCCTACGAGCAGTACTTC
CASSLTRDRSYEQYF